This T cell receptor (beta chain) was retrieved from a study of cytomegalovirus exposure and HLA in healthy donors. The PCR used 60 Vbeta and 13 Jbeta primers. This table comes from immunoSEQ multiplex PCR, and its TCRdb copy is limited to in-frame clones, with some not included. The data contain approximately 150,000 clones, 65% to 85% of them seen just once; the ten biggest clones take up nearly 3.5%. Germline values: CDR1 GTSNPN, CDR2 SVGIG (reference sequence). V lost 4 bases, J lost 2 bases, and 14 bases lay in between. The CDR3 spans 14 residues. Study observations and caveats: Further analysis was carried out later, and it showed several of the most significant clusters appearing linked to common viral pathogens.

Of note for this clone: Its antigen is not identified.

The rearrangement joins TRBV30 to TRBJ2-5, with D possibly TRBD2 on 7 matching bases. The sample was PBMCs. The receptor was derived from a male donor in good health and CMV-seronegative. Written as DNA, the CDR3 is TGTGCCTGGAAAATAGGGGGGGCGCAAGAGACCCAGTACTTC. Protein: CAWKIGGAQETQYF.